The entry below describes one TCR beta chain. This entry belongs to a study of blood T cell repertoires in COVID-19. The J segment lost 7 bases and the V segment lost 7 bases, leaving 9 bases of the junction unmatched. The CDR3 has 14 residues. Germline CDR1 reads LNHDA; CDR2 reads SQIVND (reference sequence). Libraries were prepared by immunoSEQ multiplex PCR; TCRdb keeps only in-frame clonotypes and omits some of them. The sample records some 100,000 clones, around 90% being singletons. The specimen sequenced was peripheral blood. The chain combines TRBV19 with TRBJ1-5; TRBD1 matches at 8 bases. This TCR was sampled from a woman between 55 and 75 years old with acute or convalescent COVID-19. The CDR3 is CASTRGQGSQPQHF. The CDR3 DNA reads TGTGCCAGTACTCGAGGACAGGGATCCCAGCCCCAGCATTTT.